This T cell receptor (beta chain) comes out of a study of breast tumors, draining lymph nodes, adjacent tissues. Samples came from axillary lymph nodes draining the breast cancer. From the multiplex PCR reads, TCRdb called clonotypes with MiXCR, one entry per CDR3 protein. The table shows some 170,000 distinct CDR3 sequences, with approximately 30% occurring only once. In its sample, this clonotype was seen many times. No antigen is known for it. Study-level findings and limits: Tumor repertoires ranked between lymph nodes and nontumor tissue in diversity, with V and J gene preferences. The lymph node origin of tumor T cells was framed as consistent with a hypothesis, not demonstrated. Luminal-like breast cancer showed significantly higher tumor–nontumor repertoire similarity than basal-like. The data were judged consistent with most tumor T cells coming from lymph node and expanding in tumor.

The CDR3 consists of 15 residues. Germline V gene data show CDR1 as MNHEY and CDR2 as SVGAGI. With 4 bases clipped from V and 3 bases from J, the junction kept 8 bases outside the gene matches. The chain is built from TRBV6-5 and TRBJ2-7, with TRBD1 matching over 8 bases. Sequencing used axillary lymph node tissue. This receptor was obtained from a female donor with breast cancer. Some clones in this sample may be carry-over from other donors' samples. The CDR3 coding sequence is TGTGCCAGCAGTTCTGTGGCAGGGGGCGACTACGAGCAGTACTTC. Amino acids: CASSSVAGGDYEQYF.